This T cell receptor (beta chain) was sequenced for a study of cytomegalovirus exposure and HLA in healthy donors. Vbeta (60) and Jbeta (13) primers were used in the PCR. This table comes from immunoSEQ multiplex PCR, and its TCRdb copy is limited to in-frame clones, with some not included. The sample includes roughly 63,000 clones, roughly 80% of them seen just once. About this clone itself: What it binds is unknown.

General study results and limits: Later work found that TCR association rates differed between HLA loci; DRB1 had the most and HLA-C the fewest.

Although they were nominally healthy when sampled, donors likely had unrecorded immune exposures. Sample: PBMCs. The TCR comes from a woman between 35 and 50 years old in good health and CMV-seropositive.

This chain's CDR3 is CASSLSGSGDTQYF. The CDR3 DNA is TGTGCCAGCAGCTTGTCGGGTAGCGGTGATACGCAGTATTTT. The chain has TRBV5-6 and TRBJ2-3; tentative D call: TRBD2 (6 bases). The germline V gene has CDR1 SGHDT and CDR2 YYEEEE. The CDR3 length is 14 residues. V lost 1 base and J 6 bases, leaving 12 bases between the germline ends.